Below, 14 T cell receptor beta chains from the same sample are listed, as sequenced in a study of blood T cell repertoires in COVID-19. Sequencing was performed with immunoSEQ multiplex PCR; in TCRdb, only in-frame clones are kept and a portion is missing. The repertoire includes about 220,000 clones, about 82% of them detected once, and 2.4% sits in the top ten. The sample comprised peripheral blood. Receptors originate from a woman aged 65 to 85 with COVID-19, enrolled during active disease.

The chain joins TRBV10-2 to TRBJ2-2; TRBD2 matches at 11 bases. The V gene's germline CDR1 is WSHSY and CDR2 SAAADI. The CDR3 is made up of 16 amino acids. V shed 6 bases and J 8 bases; nucleotides not matched to a gene: 11. CDR3 in amino acids: CASRPGLAELGGELFF. The CDR3, as DNA: TGCGCCAGCAGGCCGGGACTAGCGGAATTAGGGGGGGAGCTGTTTTTT.

V usage is TRBV7-2 and J usage is TRBJ2-1; D possibly corresponds to TRBD2 (6 bases). Germline assignment: CDR1 SGHTA and CDR2 FQGNSA. V dropped 2 bases and J dropped 8 bases, with 13 bases sitting between them. This CDR3 comprises 14 residues. The CDR3 reads CASSLIPGEDEQFF. In DNA, the CDR3 is TGTGCCAGCAGCTTAATCCCGGGGGAGGATGAGCAGTTCTTC.

The V and J genes are TRBV7-3 and TRBJ2-1; 10 nucleotides align to TRBD2. CDR1 and CDR2 from the germline V gene are SGHTA and FQGTGA. V dropped 4 bases and J dropped 5; count of bases not matched to a gene: 5. The CDR3 is made up of 15 amino acids. CDR3 sequence (DNA): TGTGCCAGCAGCTCTACTAGCGGGAACAACAATGAGCAGTTCTTC. This encodes CASSSTSGNNNEQFF.

This clone was observed a handful of times. This chain links TRBV10-2 with TRBJ1-5; D is undetermined. CDR3 length: 13 amino acids. The V gene's germline CDR1 is WSHSY and CDR2 SAAADI. Trimming took 6 bases from V and 2 from J, leaving 8 bases between them. In nucleotides, the CDR3 is TGCGCCAGCAGATTACCGGGCAATCAGCCCCAGCATTTT. Protein product: CASRLPGNQPQHF.

The chain's CDR3 is CASSQDQGDLGFTDTQYF. CDR3 in DNA: TGCGCCAGCAGCCAAGATCAAGGGGACTTGGGATTCACAGATACGCAGTATTTT. This sequence joins TRBV4-1 and TRBJ2-3; perhaps TRBD2 as D (6 bases). Germline V CDR1 and CDR2: MGHRA, YSYEKL. This CDR3 is built from 18 residues. V was pared by 0 bases and J by 2 bases, with 18 bases between.

V usage is TRBV6-5 and J usage is TRBJ1-1; D is unresolved. Trimming pared 4 bases from V and 0 bases from J, leaving 6 bases between. The CDR3 loop spans 13 amino acids. Germline loops: CDR1 MNHEY, CDR2 SVGAGI. CDR3 bases: TGTGCCAGCAGTTTAGCCATGAACACTGAAGCTTTCTTT. Amino acid sequence: CASSLAMNTEAFF.

This clone has more than one count but fewer than ten. The chain uses TRBV27 and TRBJ2-1; tentatively, D is TRBD2 (6 bases). The CDR3 contains 14 residues. V shed 10 bases and J shed 4 bases, with 17 bases lying between them. CDR1 is MNHEY and CDR2 is SMNVEV in the germline V gene (reference sequence). The CDR3 here is CATGGGTPYNEQFF. The CDR3 DNA reads as TGTGCCACTGGAGGCGGGACCCCGTACAATGAGCAGTTCTTC.

V is TRBV11-3 and J is TRBJ2-1; 13 bases match TRBD2. In germline, CDR1 is SGHNT, CDR2 YENEEA. There are 14 residues in the CDR3. Germline trimming cut 4 bases from V and 15 bases from J; bases unmatched to any gene: 9. CDR3 nucleotide sequence: TGTGCCAGCAGCTCCCCAGGACTAGCGGGAGTTCTGTTCTTC. Translation gives CASSSPGLAGVLFF.

The chain combines TRBV7-8 with TRBJ1-3; 8 nucleotides agree with TRBD1. Per germline, CDR1 SGHVS and CDR2 FQNEAQ. The CDR3 contains 16 residues. J gave up 5 bases and V 6 bases, and 12 bases lay outside the gene matches. The CDR3 region is CASRAGGNLHRNTIYF. The CDR3, as DNA: TGTGCCAGCAGGGCAGGGGGCAACCTACATAGAAACACCATATATTTT. The full variable domain, with the rest looked up from reference TRBV7-8 and TRBJ1-3, is GAGVSQSPRYKVAKRGQDVALRCDPISGHVSLFWYQQALGQGPEFLTYFQNEAQLDKSGLPSDRFFAERPEGSVSTLKIQRTQQEDSAVYLCASRAGGNLHRNTIYFGEGSWLTVV.

This chain joins TRBV11-3 and TRBJ1-1; D unclear. Looked up from germline, CDR1 is SGHNT and CDR2 is YENEEA. This CDR3 contains 14 residues. Between the trimmed V and J ends, which lost 2 bases and 1 base, there was a span of 8 bases. This CDR3 is CASSLSRGNTEAFF. CDR3 nucleotide sequence: TGTGCCAGCAGCTTATCCCGGGGGAACACTGAAGCTTTCTTT. Together with reference TRBV11-3 and TRBJ1-1, the CDR3 gives the full variable domain: EAGVVQSPRYKIIEKKQPVAFWCNPISGHNTLYWYLQNLGQGPELLIRYENEEAVDDSQLPKDRFSAERLKGVDSTLKIQPAELGDSAVYLCASSLSRGNTEAFFGQGTRLTVV.

This chain links TRBV11-3 with TRBJ2-7; D is possibly TRBD1 (8 bases). The CDR3 sequence is 15 residues long. CDR1 and CDR2 from the germline V gene are SGHNT and YENEEA. Trimming removed 2 bases at V and 3 bases at J, with 14 bases between. CDR3 nucleotides: TGTGCCAGCAGCTTAAGGGGGGGACAGGTCTACGAGCAGTACTTC. It yields the protein CASSLRGGQVYEQYF.

The chain is built from TRBV6-2 or TRBV6-3 and TRBJ2-3; no clear D gene. Between the trimmed V and J ends, which lost 0 bases and 0 bases, there was a span of 16 bases. This CDR3 is built from 18 residues. The V gene's germline CDR1 is MNHEY and CDR2 SVGEGT. The CDR3 DNA reads as TGTGCCAGCAGTTACTCGGGCGTTTGGGCAGAAAGCACAGATACGCAGTATTTT. Protein sequence: CASSYSGVWAESTDTQYF.

A remark on this clone: Sequence at one end of the junction differs from germline and may be a read error. This chain connects TRBV7-7 to TRBJ2-7; 9 bases are a match to TRBD2. The germline V gene has CDR1 SSHAT and CDR2 FNYEAQ (reference sequence). This CDR3 has 13 amino acids. CDR3 protein: CASSLAGAYEQYF. In nucleotides, the CDR3 is TGTGCTAGCAGCTTAGCGGGAGCCTACGAGCAGTACTTC.

This clone turned up a few times. The V gene is TRBV4-3, the J gene TRBJ2-7; no clear D gene. Germline CDR1 and CDR2: LGHNA and YSLEER. Trimming shortened V by 1 base and J by 4 bases, and 8 bases separated the two germline ends. The CDR3 sequence is 13 residues long. The CDR3: CASSQVFGYEQYF. The CDR3 bases are TGCGCCAGCAGCCAAGTTTTCGGGTACGAGCAGTACTTC.